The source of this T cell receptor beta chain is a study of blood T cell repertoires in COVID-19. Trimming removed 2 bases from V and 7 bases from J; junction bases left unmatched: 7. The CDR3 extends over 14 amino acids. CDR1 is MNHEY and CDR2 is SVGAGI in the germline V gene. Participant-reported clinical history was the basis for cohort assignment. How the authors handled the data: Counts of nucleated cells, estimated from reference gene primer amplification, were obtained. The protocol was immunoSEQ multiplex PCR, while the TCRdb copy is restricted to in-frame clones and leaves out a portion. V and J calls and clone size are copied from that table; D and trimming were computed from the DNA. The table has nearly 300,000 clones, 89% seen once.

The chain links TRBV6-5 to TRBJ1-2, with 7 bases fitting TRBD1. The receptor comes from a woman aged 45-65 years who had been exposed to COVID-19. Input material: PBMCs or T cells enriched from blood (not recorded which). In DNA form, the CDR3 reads TGTGCCAGCAGTTACGGGACAGTAAAGGCTGGCTACACCTTC. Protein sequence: CASSYGTVKAGYTF.